The source of this T cell receptor beta chain is a study of long-term antiretroviral therapy in people with HIV. Study results and caveats: Following ART, diversity rose but still fell short of transplant donor controls. Blood collection from about 2004 to 2017 possibly occurred under older ART regimens.

HIV-positive participants all received treatment in the United States. Worth noting for this clone: Its antigen is currently unknown.

Investigators performed immunoSEQ version v3.0 at survey level. Here immunoSEQ multiplex PCR was the method, and the copy in TCRdb shows in-frame clones only, minus some. The sample lists about 20,000 clones, 85% to 90% occurring once. This clonotype was sampled from a man aged 60 to 75 with HIV. Sequencing used unsorted PBMCs, obtained 1.3 years after starting antiretroviral therapy.

This CDR3 is CASRPPHTGELFF. The CDR3, as DNA: TGTGCCAGCAGGCCCCCCCACACCGGGGAGCTGTTTTTT. The genes are TRBV6-6 and TRBJ2-2; D not resolved. Germline CDR1 MNHNY, CDR2 SVGAGI (reference sequence). CDR3 length: 13 amino acids. Deletions cut 6 bases from V and 3 bases from J, with 8 bases between.